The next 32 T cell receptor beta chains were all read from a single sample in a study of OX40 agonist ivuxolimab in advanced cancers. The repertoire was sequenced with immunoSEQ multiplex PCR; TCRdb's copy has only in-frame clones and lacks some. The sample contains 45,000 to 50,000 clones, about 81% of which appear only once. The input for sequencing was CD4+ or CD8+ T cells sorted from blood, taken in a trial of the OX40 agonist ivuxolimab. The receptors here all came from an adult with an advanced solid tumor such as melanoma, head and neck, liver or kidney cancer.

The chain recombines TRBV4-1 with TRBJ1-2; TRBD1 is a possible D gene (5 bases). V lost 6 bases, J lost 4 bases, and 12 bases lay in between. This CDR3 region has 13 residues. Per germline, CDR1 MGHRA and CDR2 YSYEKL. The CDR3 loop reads CASSHGQTYGYTF. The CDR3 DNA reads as TGCGCCAGCAGTCACGGACAAACCTATGGCTACACCTTC.

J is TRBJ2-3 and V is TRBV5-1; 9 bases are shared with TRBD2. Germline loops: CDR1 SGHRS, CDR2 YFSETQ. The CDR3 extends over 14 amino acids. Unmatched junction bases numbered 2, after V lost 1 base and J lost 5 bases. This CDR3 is CASSLPAGGDTQYF. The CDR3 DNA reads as TGCGCCAGCAGCTTGCCAGCGGGAGGAGATACGCAGTATTTT.

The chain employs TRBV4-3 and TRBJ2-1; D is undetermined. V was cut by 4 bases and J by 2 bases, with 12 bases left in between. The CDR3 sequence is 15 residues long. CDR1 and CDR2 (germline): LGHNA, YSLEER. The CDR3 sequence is CASSPDLPAYNEQFF. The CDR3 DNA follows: TGCGCCAGCAGCCCCGACTTACCGGCCTACAATGAGCAGTTCTTC.

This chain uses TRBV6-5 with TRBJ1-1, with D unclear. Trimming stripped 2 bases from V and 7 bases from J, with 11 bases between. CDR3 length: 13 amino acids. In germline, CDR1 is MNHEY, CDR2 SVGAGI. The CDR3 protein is CASSYAAAHEAFF. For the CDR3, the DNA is TGTGCCAGCAGTTACGCGGCAGCACATGAAGCTTTCTTT.

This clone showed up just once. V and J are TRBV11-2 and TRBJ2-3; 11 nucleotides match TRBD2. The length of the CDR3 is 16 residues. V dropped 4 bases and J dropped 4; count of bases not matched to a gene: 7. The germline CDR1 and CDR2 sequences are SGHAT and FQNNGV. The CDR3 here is CASSYRSGRGADTQYF. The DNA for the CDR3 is TGTGCCAGCAGCTACCGTAGCGGGAGGGGGGCAGATACGCAGTATTTT.

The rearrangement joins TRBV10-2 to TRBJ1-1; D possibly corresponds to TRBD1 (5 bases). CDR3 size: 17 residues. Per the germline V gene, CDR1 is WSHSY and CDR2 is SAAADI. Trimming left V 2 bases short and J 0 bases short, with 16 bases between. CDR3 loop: CASSEGRQNIMNTEAFF. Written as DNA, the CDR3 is TGCGCCAGCAGTGAGGGGAGACAGAACATCATGAACACTGAAGCTTTCTTT.

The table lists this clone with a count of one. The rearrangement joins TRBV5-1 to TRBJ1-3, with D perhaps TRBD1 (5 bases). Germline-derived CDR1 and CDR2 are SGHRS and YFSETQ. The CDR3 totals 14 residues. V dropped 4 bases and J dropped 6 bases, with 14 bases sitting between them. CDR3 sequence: CASSMDRGENTIYF. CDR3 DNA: TGCGCCAGCAGCATGGACCGGGGGGAAAACACCATATATTTT.

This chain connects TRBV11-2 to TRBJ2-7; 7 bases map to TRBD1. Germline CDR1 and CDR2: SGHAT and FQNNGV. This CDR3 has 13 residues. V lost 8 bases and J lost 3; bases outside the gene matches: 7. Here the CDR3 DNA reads TGTGCCAGCGGATCGGGACAGATCTACGAGCAGTACTTC. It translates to CASGSGQIYEQYF.

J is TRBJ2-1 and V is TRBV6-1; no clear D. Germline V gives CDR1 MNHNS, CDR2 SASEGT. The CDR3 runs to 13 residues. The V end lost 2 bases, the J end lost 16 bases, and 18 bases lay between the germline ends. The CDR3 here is CASSEYPFGLTFF. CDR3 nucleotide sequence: TGTGCCAGCAGTGAATACCCCTTCGGGCTGACATTCTTC.

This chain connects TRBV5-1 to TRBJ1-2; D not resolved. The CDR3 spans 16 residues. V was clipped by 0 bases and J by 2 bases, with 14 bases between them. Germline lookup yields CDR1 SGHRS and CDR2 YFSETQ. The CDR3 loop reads CASSLGAGIGNYGYTF. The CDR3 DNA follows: TGCGCCAGCAGCTTGGGTGCGGGGATAGGAAACTATGGCTACACCTTC.

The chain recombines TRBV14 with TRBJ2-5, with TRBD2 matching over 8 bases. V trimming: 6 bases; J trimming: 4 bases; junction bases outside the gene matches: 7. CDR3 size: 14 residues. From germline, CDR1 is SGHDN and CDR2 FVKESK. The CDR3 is CASSLGLAGETQYF. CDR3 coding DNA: TGTGCCAGCAGTCTAGGACTAGCTGGAGAGACCCAGTACTTC.

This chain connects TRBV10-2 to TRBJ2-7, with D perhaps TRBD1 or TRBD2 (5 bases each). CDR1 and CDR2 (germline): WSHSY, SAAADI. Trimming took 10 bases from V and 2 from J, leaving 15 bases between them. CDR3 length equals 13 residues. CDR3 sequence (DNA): TGCGCCACCCGGGACGGTCGAGCCTACGAGCAGTACTTC. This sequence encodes CATRDGRAYEQYF.

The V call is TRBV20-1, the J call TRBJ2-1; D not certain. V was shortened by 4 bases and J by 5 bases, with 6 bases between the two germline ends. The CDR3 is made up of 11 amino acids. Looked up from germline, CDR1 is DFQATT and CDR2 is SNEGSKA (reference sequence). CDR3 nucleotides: TGCAGTGCTACGGTCCACAATGAGCAGTTCTTC. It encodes CSATVHNEQFF.

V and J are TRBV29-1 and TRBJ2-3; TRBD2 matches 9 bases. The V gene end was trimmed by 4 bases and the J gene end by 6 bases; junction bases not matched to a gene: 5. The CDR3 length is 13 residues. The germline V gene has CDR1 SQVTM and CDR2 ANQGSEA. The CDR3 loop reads CSVGSSGSDTQYF. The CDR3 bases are TGCAGCGTTGGGAGTAGCGGGAGCGATACGCAGTATTTT.

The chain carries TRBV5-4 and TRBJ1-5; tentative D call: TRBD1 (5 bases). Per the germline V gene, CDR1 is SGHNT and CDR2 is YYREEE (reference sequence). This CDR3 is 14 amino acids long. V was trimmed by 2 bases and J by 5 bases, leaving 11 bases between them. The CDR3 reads CASSFGGGDQPQHF. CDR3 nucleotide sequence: TGTGCCAGCAGCTTTGGTGGGGGGGATCAGCCCCAGCATTTT.

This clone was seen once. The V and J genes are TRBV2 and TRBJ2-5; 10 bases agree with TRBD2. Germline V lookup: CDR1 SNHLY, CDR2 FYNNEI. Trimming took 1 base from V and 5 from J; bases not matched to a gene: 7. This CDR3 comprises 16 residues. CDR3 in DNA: TGTGCCAGCAGTGAAGGGGGTAGCGGGAGGTTGGAGACCCAGTACTTC. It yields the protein CASSEGGSGRLETQYF.

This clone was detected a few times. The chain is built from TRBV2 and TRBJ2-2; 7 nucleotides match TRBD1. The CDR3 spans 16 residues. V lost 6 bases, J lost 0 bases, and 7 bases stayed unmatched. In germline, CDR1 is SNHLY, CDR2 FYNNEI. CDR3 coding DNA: TGTGCCAGCAGCGACACAGGGGTCACGAACACCGGGGAGCTGTTTTTT. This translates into CASSDTGVTNTGELFF.

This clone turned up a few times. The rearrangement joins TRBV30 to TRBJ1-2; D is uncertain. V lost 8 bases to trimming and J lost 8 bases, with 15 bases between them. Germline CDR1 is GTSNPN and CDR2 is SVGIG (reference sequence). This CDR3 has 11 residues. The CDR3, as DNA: TGTGCCCACTCCTTGCTAAGCGGCTACACCTTC. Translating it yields CAHSLLSGYTF.

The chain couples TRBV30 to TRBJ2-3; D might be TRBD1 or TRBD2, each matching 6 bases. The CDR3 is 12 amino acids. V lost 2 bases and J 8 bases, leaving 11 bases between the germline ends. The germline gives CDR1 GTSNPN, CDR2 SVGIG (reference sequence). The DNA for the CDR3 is TGTGCCTGGAGTTCGGAGGGGGGTACGCAGTATTTT. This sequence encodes CAWSSEGGTQYF.

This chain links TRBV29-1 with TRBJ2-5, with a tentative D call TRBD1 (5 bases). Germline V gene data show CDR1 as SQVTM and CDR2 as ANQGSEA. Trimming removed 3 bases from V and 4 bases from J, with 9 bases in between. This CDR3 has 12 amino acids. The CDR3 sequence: CSVDQGRETQYF. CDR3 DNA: TGCAGCGTTGATCAGGGCAGAGAGACCCAGTACTTC.

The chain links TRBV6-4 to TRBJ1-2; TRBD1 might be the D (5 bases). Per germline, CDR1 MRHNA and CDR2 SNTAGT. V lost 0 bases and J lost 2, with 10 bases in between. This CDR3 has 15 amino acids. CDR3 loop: CASSDSGGLNYGYTF. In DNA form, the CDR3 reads TGTGCCAGCAGTGACTCGGGGGGATTAAACTATGGCTACACCTTC.

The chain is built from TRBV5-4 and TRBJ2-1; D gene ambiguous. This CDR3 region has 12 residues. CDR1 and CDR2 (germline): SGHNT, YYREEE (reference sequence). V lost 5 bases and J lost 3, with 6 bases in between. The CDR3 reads CASSQDYNEQFF. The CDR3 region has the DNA TGTGCCAGCAGTCAGGACTACAATGAGCAGTTCTTC.

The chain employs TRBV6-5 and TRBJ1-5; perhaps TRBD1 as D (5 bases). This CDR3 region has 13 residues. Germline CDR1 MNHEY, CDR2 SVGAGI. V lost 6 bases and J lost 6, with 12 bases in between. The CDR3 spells CASSTGGGQPQHF. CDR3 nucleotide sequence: TGTGCCAGCAGCACCGGGGGGGGTCAGCCCCAGCATTTT.

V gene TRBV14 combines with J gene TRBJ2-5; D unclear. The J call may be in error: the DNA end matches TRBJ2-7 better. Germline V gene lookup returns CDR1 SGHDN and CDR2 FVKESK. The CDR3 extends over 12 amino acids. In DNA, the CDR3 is TGTGCCAGCAGCCAGTGGGGCTACGAGCAGTACTTC. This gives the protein CASSQWGYEQYF.

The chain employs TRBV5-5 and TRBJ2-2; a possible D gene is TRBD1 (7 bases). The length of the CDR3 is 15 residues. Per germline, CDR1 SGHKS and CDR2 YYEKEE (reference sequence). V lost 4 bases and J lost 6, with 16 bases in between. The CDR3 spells CASSPEGAVPGELFF. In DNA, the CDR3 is TGTGCCAGCAGCCCGGAGGGGGCTGTCCCCGGGGAGCTGTTTTTT. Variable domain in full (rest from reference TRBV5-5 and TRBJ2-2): DAGVTQSPTHLIKTRGQQVTLRCSPISGHKSVSWYQQVLGQGPQFIFQYYEKEERGRGNFPDRFSARQFPNYSSELNVNALLLGDSALYLCASSPEGAVPGELFFGEGSRLTVL.

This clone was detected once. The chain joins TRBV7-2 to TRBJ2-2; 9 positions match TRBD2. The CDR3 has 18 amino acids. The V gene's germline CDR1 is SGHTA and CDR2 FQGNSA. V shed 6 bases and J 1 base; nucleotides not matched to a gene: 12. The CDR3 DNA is TGTGCCAGCAGACCTCAACGCGGGACTAGCCAGAACACCGGGGAGCTGTTTTTT. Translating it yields CASRPQRGTSQNTGELFF.

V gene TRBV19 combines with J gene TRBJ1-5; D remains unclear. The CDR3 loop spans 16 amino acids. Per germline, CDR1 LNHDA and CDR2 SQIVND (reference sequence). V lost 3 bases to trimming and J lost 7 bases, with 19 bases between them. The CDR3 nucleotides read TGTGCCAGTAGTATTGCCCGACGGGGAGGTCGACAGCCCCAGCATTTT. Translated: CASSIARRGGRQPQHF.

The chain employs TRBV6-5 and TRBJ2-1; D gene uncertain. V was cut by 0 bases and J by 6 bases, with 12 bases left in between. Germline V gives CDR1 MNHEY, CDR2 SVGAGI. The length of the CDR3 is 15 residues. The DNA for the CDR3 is TGTGCCAGCAGTTACTCGAACGGCCGAATCAATGAGCAGTTCTTC. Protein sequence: CASSYSNGRINEQFF.

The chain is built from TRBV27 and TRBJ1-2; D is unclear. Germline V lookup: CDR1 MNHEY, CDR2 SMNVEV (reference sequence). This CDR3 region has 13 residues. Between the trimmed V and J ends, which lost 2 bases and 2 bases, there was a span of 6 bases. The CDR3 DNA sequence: TGTGCCAGCAGTTTACAGATAAACTATGGCTACACCTTC. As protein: CASSLQINYGYTF.

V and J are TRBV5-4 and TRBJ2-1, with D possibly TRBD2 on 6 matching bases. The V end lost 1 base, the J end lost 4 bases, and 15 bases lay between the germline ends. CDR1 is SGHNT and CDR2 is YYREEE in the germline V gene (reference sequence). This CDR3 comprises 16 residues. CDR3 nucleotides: TGTGCCAGCAGCTTGAGTCGGGCTAGCGAGTACAATGAGCAGTTCTTC. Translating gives CASSLSRASEYNEQFF.

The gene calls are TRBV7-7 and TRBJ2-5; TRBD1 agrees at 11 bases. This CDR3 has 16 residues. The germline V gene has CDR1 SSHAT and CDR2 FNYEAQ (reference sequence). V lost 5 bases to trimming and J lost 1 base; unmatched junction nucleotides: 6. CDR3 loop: CASSPAGTGGQETQYF. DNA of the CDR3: TGTGCCAGCAGCCCAGCGGGGACAGGGGGCCAAGAGACCCAGTACTTC.

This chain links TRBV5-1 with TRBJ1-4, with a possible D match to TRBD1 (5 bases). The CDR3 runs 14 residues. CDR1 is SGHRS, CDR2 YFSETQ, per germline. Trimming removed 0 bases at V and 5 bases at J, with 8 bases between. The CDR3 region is CASSLGQQNEKLFF. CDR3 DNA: TGCGCCAGCAGCTTGGGACAGCAAAATGAAAAACTGTTTTTT.